The sequence of this T cell receptor beta chain was determined in a study of T-cell memory formation after mild COVID-19. Looking at the study overall: TCR clusters were mostly donor specific.

Using its own MiXCR run on the 5' RACE reads, TCRdb lists one record per CDR3 protein. The data show a few hundred thousand distinct CDR3 sequences, about a sixth seen once. CDR1 is SQVTM and CDR2 is ANQGSEA in the germline V gene. V gave up 7 bases and J gave up 4 bases, with 20 bases separating them. The CDR3 is 15 residues long. The V call is TRBV29-1, the J call TRBJ2-1; D tentatively fits TRBD1 or TRBD2 (6 bases each). The sequence came from a man aged 18 to 29 who had mild COVID-19 (a few samples of this study predate the infection). Cell type and time point are not known. What was sequenced was PBMCs or a T cell subset sorted from them (not recorded which). The CDR3 sequence is CSAVARGPSYNEQFF. DNA for the CDR3: TGCAGCGCCGTTGCCCGGGGGCCATCATACAATGAGCAGTTCTTC.